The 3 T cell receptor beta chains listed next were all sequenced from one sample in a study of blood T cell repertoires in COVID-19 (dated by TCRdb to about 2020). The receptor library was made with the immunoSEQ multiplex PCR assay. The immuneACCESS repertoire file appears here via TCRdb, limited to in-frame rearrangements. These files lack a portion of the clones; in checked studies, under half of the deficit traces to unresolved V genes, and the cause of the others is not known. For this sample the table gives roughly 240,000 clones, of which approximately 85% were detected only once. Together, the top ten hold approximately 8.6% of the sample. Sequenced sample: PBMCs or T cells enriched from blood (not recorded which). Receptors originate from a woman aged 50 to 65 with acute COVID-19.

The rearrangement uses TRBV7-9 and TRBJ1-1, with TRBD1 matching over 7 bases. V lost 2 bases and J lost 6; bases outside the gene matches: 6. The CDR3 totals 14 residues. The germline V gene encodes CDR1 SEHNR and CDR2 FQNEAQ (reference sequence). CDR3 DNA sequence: TGTGCCAGCAGCTTAACAGCGAGGGGGCCTGAAGCTTTCTTT. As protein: CASSLTARGPEAFF. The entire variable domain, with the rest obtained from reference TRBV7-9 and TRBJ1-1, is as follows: DTGVSQNPRHKITKRGQNVTFRCDPISEHNRLYWYRQTLGQGPEFLTYFQNEAQLEKSRLLSDRFSAERPKGSFSTLEIQRTEQGDSAMYLCASSLTARGPEAFFGQGTRLTVV.

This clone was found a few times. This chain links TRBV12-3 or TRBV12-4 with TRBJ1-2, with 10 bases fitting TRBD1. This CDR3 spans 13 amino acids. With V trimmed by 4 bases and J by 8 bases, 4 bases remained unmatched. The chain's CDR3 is CASSYGDRGGYTF. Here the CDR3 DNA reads TGTGCCAGCAGTTACGGGGACAGGGGAGGCTACACCTTC.

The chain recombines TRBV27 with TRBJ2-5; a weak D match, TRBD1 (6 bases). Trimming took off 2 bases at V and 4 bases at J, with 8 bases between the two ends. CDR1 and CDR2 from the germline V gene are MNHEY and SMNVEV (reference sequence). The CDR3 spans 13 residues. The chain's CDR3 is CASSLTGPETQYF. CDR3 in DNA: TGTGCCAGCAGTTTAACAGGGCCAGAGACCCAGTACTTC.